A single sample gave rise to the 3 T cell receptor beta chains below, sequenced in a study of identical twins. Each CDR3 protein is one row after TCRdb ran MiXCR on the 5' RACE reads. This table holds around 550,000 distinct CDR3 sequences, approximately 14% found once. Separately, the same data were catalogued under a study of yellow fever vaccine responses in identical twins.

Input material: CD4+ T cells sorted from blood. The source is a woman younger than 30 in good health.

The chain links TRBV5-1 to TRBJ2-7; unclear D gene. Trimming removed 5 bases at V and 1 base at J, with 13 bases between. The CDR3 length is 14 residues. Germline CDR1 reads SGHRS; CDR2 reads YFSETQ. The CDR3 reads CASRAGLESYEQYV. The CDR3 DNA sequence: TGCGCCAGCAGGGCCGGATTGGAATCCTACGAGCAGTACGTC.

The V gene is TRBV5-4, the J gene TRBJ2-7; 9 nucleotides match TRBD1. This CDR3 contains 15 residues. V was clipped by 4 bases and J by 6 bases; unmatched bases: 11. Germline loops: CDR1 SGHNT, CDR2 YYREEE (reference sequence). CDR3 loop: CASSRTGAKVGEQYV. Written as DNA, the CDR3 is TGTGCCAGCAGCCGGACAGGGGCCAAGGTGGGCGAGCAGTACGTC.

CDR3 in DNA: TGTGCCAGCAGCTTATCCTGGGGGGGTGGAGCAGATACGCAGTATTTT. It codes for CASSLSWGGGADTQYF. V gene TRBV7-9 combines with J gene TRBJ2-3; 7 bases map to TRBD2. Germline CDR1 and CDR2: SEHNR and FQNEAQ (reference sequence). The CDR3 runs 16 residues. V dropped 2 bases and J dropped 4; count of bases not matched to a gene: 9.